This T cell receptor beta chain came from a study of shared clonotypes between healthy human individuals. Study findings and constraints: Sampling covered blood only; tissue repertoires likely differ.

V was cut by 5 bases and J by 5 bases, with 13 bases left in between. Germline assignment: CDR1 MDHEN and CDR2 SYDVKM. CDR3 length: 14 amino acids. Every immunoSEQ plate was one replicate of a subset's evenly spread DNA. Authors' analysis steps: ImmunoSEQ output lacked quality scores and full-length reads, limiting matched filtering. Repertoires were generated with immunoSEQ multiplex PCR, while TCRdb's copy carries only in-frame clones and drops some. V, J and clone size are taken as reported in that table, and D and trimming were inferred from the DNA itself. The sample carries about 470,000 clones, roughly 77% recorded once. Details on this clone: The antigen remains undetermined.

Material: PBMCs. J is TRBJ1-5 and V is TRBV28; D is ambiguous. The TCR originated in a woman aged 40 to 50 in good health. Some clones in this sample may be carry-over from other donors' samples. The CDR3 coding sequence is TGTGCCAGCAGTGTAAGCCATAGAGATCAGCCCCAGCATTTT. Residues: CASSVSHRDQPQHF.